Below, 10 T cell receptor beta chains from the same sample are listed, as sequenced in a study of early T cells in non-severe SARS-CoV-2 infection. TCRdb fed the 5' RACE reads into MiXCR, producing one record per CDR3 protein. The profile shows around 60,000 distinct CDR3 sequences, roughly 13% of them singletons. The source material was whole blood. These receptors were collected from an adult who was a healthcare worker with PCR-confirmed SARS-CoV-2 infection or an uninfected control (not recorded which).

This clonotype was observed a handful of times. The chain has TRBV29-1 and TRBJ1-2; possible D gene TRBD1, 5 bases. The CDR3 contains 12 residues. The germline CDR1 and CDR2 sequences are SQVTM and ANQGSEA. The V end was cut by 6 bases, the J end by 3 bases, with 11 bases between. Here the CDR3 DNA reads TGCAGCGTGATGACAGACTACTATGGCTACACCTTC. It encodes CSVMTDYYGYTF.

This clonotype occurred many times. V and J are TRBV5-1 and TRBJ1-1; D is unresolved. The CDR3 runs 13 residues. Per the germline V gene, CDR1 is SGHRS and CDR2 is YFSETQ. V was pared by 7 bases and J by 8 bases, with 18 bases between. CDR3 in amino acids: CASGVFSPREAFF. The CDR3 DNA reads as TGCGCCAGCGGGGTTTTTTCTCCTAGGGAAGCTTTCTTT.

In its sample, this clonotype is medium-sized. The chain recombines TRBV7-9 with TRBJ1-5, with D maybe TRBD1 (6 bases). The CDR3 is made up of 13 amino acids. The V gene's germline CDR1 is SEHNR and CDR2 FQNEAQ (reference sequence). Trimming cost V 1 base and J 6 bases, with 7 bases left between them. The CDR3: CASSLEGGQPQHF. The DNA for the CDR3 is TGTGCCAGCAGCTTAGAGGGGGGTCAGCCCCAGCATTTT.

The sample holds many counts of this clonotype. J is TRBJ1-3 and V is TRBV29-1, with D perhaps matching TRBD1 (6 bases). Trimming cost V 7 bases and J 0 bases, with 10 bases left between them. The CDR3 is made up of 13 amino acids. The germline V gene encodes CDR1 SQVTM and CDR2 ANQGSEA. As DNA, the CDR3 is TGCAGCGGGGGACATAGCTCTGGAAACACCATATATTTT. It encodes CSGGHSSGNTIYF.

This clonotype turned up a few times. The chain links TRBV7-6 to TRBJ2-1, with a possible D match to TRBD2 (6 bases). In germline, CDR1 is SGHVS, CDR2 FNYEAQ. Trimming stripped 0 bases from V and 0 bases from J, with 18 bases between. The CDR3 length is 19 residues. The CDR3 here is CASSLALGGAGLSYNEQFF. CDR3 DNA sequence: TGTGCCAGCAGCTTAGCCCTTGGAGGAGCGGGTCTCTCCTACAATGAGCAGTTCTTC.

In its sample, this clonotype was seen a few times. V gene TRBV7-9 combines with J gene TRBJ1-1, with D possibly being TRBD1 (6 bases). The germline V gene encodes CDR1 SEHNR and CDR2 FQNEAQ (reference sequence). CDR3 length: 13 residues. Trimming cost V 4 bases and J 5 bases, with 11 bases left between them. CDR3 bases: TGTGCCAGCAGCTCAGAAGGGGGGACTGAAGCTTTCTTT. It specifies CASSSEGGTEAFF.

The chain links TRBV20-1 to TRBJ2-1; 8 bases agree with TRBD1. CDR3 length equals 19 residues. CDR1 is DFQATT, CDR2 SNEGSKA, per germline (reference sequence). J lost 4 bases, V lost 0 bases, and 17 bases had no gene match. CDR3 in amino acids: CSAREFSRKTGDWYNEQFF. CDR3 sequence (DNA): TGCAGTGCTAGAGAGTTTAGCCGGAAGACAGGGGATTGGTACAATGAGCAGTTCTTC.

V usage is TRBV7-9 and J usage is TRBJ2-1, with unresolved D. This CDR3 contains 12 residues. Per the germline V gene, CDR1 is SEHNR and CDR2 is FQNEAQ (reference sequence). V dropped 1 base and J dropped 7 bases, with 5 bases sitting between them. CDR3 sequence (DNA): TGTGCCAGCAGCTTAGAAGCGAATGAGCAGTTCTTC. Its protein is CASSLEANEQFF.

Many counts were recorded for this clonotype. The chain employs TRBV5-4 and TRBJ2-3; 13 bases are a match to TRBD2. Germline loops: CDR1 SGHNT, CDR2 YYREEE (reference sequence). The CDR3 loop spans 16 amino acids. Trimming at V came to 5 bases and at J to 4 bases, leaving 7 bases not matched to a gene. CDR3 in amino acids: CASSSGLAGIADTQYF. Written as DNA, the CDR3 is TGTGCCAGCAGTTCGGGACTAGCGGGGATTGCAGATACGCAGTATTTT.

Ten or more counts support this clonotype. The chain is built from TRBV6-4 and TRBJ2-7; 14 nucleotides line up with TRBD2. The CDR3 runs 17 residues. Unmatched junction bases numbered 11, after V lost 6 bases and J lost 4 bases. CDR1 and CDR2 from the germline V gene are MRHNA and SNTAGT. CDR3 in amino acids: CASRGTSGGPLGYEQYF. The CDR3 nucleotides are TGTGCCAGCAGGGGGACTAGCGGGGGCCCCTTAGGTTACGAGCAGTACTTC.